The rows below give T cell receptor beta chains drawn from one sample of a study of blood T cell repertoires in COVID-19. Repertoires were generated with immunoSEQ multiplex PCR, while TCRdb's copy carries only in-frame clones and drops some. Found here are about 180,000 clones, roughly 78% of them singletons; the top ten hold around 8%. Sequences were obtained from peripheral blood. The receptors shown here come from a woman aged 60 to 75 with COVID-19, enrolled during active disease. Each CDR3 is given with its conserved first and last residue. D genes are given only for firm matches. The size entry is marked missing in some rows and otherwise reads once, few, many or a size class.

clone size,J gene,V gene,D gene,CDR3 length,CDR3 protein,CDR3 DNA
-,TRBJ2-3,TRBV7-2,TRBD2,16,CASSLRLAASTDTQYF,TGTGCCAGCAGCTTAAGACTAGCGGCTAGCACAGATACGCAGTATTTT
-,TRBJ2-2,TRBV5-4,-,18,CASSRTPVGGPNTGELFF,TGTGCCAGCAGCCGTACCCCCGTGGGGGGGCCAAACACCGGGGAGCTGTTTTTT
-,TRBJ2-7,TRBV30,-,12,CAWSPFSHEQYF,TGTGCCTGGAGCCCCTTTAGTCACGAGCAGTACTTC
-,TRBJ1-1,TRBV28,-,12,CASSLFPGEAFF,TGTGCCAGCAGTTTATTCCCGGGGGAAGCTTTCTTT
-,TRBJ2-2,TRBV5-1,TRBD2,18,CASSSTGTSGVGTGELFF,TGCGCCAGCAGCTCAACCGGGACTAGCGGGGTCGGCACCGGGGAGCTGTTTTTT
few,TRBJ2-3,TRBV24-1,TRBD1,16,CATSDPTTTGSDTQYF,TGTGCCACCAGTGACCCTACAACGACAGGGTCAGATACGCAGTATTTT
-,TRBJ2-3,TRBV7-3,TRBD2,16,CASSLGLAGDPDTQYF,TGTGCCAGCAGCTTAGGTCTAGCGGGAGACCCAGATACGCAGTATTTT
-,TRBJ2-1,TRBV6-6,TRBD2,15,CASRAGGRSGNEQFF,TGTGCCTCGCGTGCGGGGGGCCGGTCTGGTAATGAGCAGTTCTTC
-,TRBJ2-1,TRBV18,TRBD2,18,CASSPLRTRLISGNEQFF,TGTGCCAGCTCACCGCTCCGGACTAGGCTGATATCGGGGAATGAGCAGTTCTTC
many,TRBJ1-1,TRBV10-1,TRBD1,15,CASSEPGQGTPEAFF,TGCGCCAGCAGTGAGCCTGGACAGGGGACCCCTGAAGCTTTCTTT
-,TRBJ1-1,TRBV7-9,TRBD1,14,CASRFGQGITEAFF,TGTGCCAGCAGGTTCGGACAGGGAATCACTGAAGCTTTCTTT
-,TRBJ1-5,TRBV5-1,-,15,CASSLTAAGEEPQHF,TGCGCCAGCAGCTTGACAGCGGCGGGGGAGGAGCCCCAGCATTTT
few,TRBJ2-2,TRBV24-1,-,18,CATSDPGTLITNTGELFF,TGTGCCACCAGTGACCCCGGGACTTTAATTACCAACACCGGGGAGCTGTTTTTT
once,TRBJ2-3,TRBV10-1,-,13,CASSETGRDTQYF,TGCGCCAGCAGTGAGACAGGGCGAGATACGCAGTATTTT
-,TRBJ2-5,TRBV4-1,-,12,CASSEGEGTQYF,TGCGCCAGCAGCGAGGGGGAGGGGACCCAGTACTTC
-,TRBJ2-7,TRBV3-1/TRBV3-2,-,15,CASSQERSPLYEQYF,TGTGCCAGCAGCCAAGAACGGTCCCCTCTTTACGAGCAGTACTTC
-,TRBJ2-2,TRBV5-5,TRBD2,16,CASSRQREASTGELFF,TGTGCCAGCAGCCGCCAGCGGGAGGCGAGCACCGGGGAGCTGTTTTTT
-,TRBJ1-1,TRBV10-1,-,11,CASSRQTEAFF,TGCGCCAGCAGTCGACAGACGGAAGCTTTCTTT
-,TRBJ2-5,TRBV5-1,TRBD2,17,CASSLVPSGEYQETQYF,TGCGCCAGCAGCTTGGTCCCTAGCGGAGAGTACCAAGAGACCCAGTACTTC
-,TRBJ2-5,TRBV6-5,TRBD1,15,CASSTLGTGGKTQYF,TGTGCCAGCAGTACCTTGGGGACAGGGGGGAAGACCCAGTACTTC
-,TRBJ2-5,TRBV7-2,TRBD2,16,CASSLNVLSGRKTQYF,TGTGCCAGCAGCTTAAACGTACTTAGCGGGAGGAAGACCCAGTACTTC
few,TRBJ2-5,TRBV19,TRBD1,13,CASSANRGETQYF,TGTGCCAGTAGTGCCAACAGGGGAGAGACCCAGTACTTC
-,TRBJ2-3,TRBV7-2,-,15,CASSLVGKETDTQYF,TGTGCCAGCAGCTTAGTAGGCAAGGAGACAGATACGCAGTATTTT
-,TRBJ1-4,TRBV2,-,13,CASATGFNEKLFF,TGTGCCAGCGCGACTGGCTTTAATGAAAAACTGTTTTTT
-,TRBJ2-3,TRBV7-3,TRBD2,17,CASSLATSGVSTDTQYF,TGTGCCAGCAGCTTAGCCACTAGCGGGGTGAGCACAGATACGCAGTATTTT
-,TRBJ2-2,TRBV19,TRBD2,15,CASMPAGVNTGELFF,TGTGCCAGTATGCCGGCGGGAGTGAACACCGGGGAGCTGTTTTTT
-,TRBJ1-1,TRBV5-1,-,16,CASSLDPGGLNTEAFF,TGCGCCAGCAGCTTGGACCCCGGGGGGTTGAACACTGAAGCTTTCTTT
few,TRBJ1-1,TRBV12-3/TRBV12-4,-,13,CASSFGEDLEAFF,TGTGCCAGCAGTTTTGGAGAAGACTTAGAAGCTTTCTTT
-,TRBJ2-7,TRBV5-4,-,15,CASSQLRGRDYEQYF,TGTGCCAGCAGCCAACTGCGGGGCAGGGACTACGAGCAGTACTTC
once,TRBJ1-5,TRBV7-8,-,14,CASSLVDGGQPQHF,TGTGCCAGCAGCTTAGTCGATGGAGGCCAGCCCCAGCATTTT
-,TRBJ1-5,TRBV28,-,14,CASKRQGMGQPQHF,TGTGCCAGCAAGAGGCAGGGAATGGGTCAGCCCCAGCATTTT
-,TRBJ1-5,TRBV6-5,TRBD1,13,CATQRGREEPQHF,TGTGCCACTCAAAGGGGGCGCGAAGAGCCCCAGCATTTT
few,TRBJ1-5,TRBV30,-,13,CAWGTGNYQPQHF,TGTGCCTGGGGGACGGGTAATTATCAGCCCCAGCATTTT
-,TRBJ2-1,TRBV11-1,TRBD1,16,CASSLRTGGVYNEQFF,TGTGCCAGCAGCCTAAGGACAGGGGGCGTATACAATGAGCAGTTCTTC
-,TRBJ1-5,TRBV28,-,11,CATSANQPQHF,TGTGCCACCTCAGCGAATCAGCCCCAGCATTTT
-,TRBJ2-2,TRBV30,TRBD2,16,CAWETSGKINTGELFF,TGTGCCTGGGAGACTAGCGGGAAAATTAACACCGGGGAGCTGTTTTTT
-,TRBJ1-1,TRBV7-2,-,13,CASSLGRNTEAFF,TGTGCCAGCAGCTTAGGGAGAAACACTGAAGCTTTCTTT
once,TRBJ2-2,TRBV28,-,15,CASSLEITNTGELFF,TGTGCCAGCAGTTTGGAGATTACGAACACCGGGGAGCTGTTTTTT
-,TRBJ2-3,TRBV5-1,-,15,CASSLTGAGTDTQYF,TGCGCCAGCAGCTTGACTGGGGCGGGGACAGATACGCAGTATTTT
-,TRBJ2-2,TRBV6-6,-,15,CASSKGSGGTGELFF,TGTGCCAGCAGTAAGGGGTCGGGTGGGACCGGGGAGCTGTTTTTT
-,TRBJ1-6,TRBV6-4,-,16,CASSLLLSSYNSPLHF,TGTGCCAGCAGCCTTCTGCTGAGCTCCTATAATTCACCCCTCCACTTT
-,TRBJ1-1,TRBV9,-,17,CASSVAGLGALATEAFF,TGTGCCAGCAGCGTAGCTGGGCTTGGGGCGCTGGCCACTGAAGCTTTCTTT
-,TRBJ2-2,TRBV10-3,-,17,CAISESSGLKLTGELFF,TGTGCCATCAGTGAGTCCTCAGGGTTAAAGTTGACCGGGGAGCTGTTTTTT